This T cell receptor (beta chain) was identified in a study of blood T cell repertoires in COVID-19. Study-level background: Researchers got acute and convalescent COVID-19 samples from the United States, Italy and Spain.

CDR1 KGHSH and CDR2 LQKENI come from the germline V gene. With 0 bases removed from V and 7 bases from J, the gap between germline ends came to 9 bases. This CDR3 region has 13 residues. In the original workflow: Estimates of nucleated cell counts were drawn from the amplification of reference gene primers. Data came from immunoSEQ multiplex PCR; TCRdb stores just in-frame clones and leaves some out. V and J calls and clone size follow that table, whereas D and trimming were derived from the DNA. The sample lists approximately 180,000 clones, around 80% occurring once. This chain joins TRBV18 and TRBJ1-1; D unclear. The receptor was isolated from a woman aged 45 to 65 with acute COVID-19. Sequenced sample: PBMCs or T cells enriched from blood (not recorded which). This CDR3 reads CASSPPAEDEAFF. The CDR3 bases are TGTGCCAGCTCACCACCGGCAGAAGATGAAGCTTTCTTT.